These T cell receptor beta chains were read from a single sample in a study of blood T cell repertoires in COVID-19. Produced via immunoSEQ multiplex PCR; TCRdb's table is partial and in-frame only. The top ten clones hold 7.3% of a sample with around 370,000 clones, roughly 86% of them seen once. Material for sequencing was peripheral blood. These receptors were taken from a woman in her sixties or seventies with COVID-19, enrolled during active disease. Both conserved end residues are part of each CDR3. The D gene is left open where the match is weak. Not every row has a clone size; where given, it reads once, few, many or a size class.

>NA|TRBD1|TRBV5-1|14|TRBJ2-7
TGCGCCAGCAGCTTGTCCGGACAGGGGTACGAGCAGTACTTC
CASSLSGQGYEQYF
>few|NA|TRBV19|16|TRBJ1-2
TGTGCCAGTAGTGCCGGTACGACACAGAGAATCTATGGCTACACCTTC
CASSAGTTQRIYGYTF
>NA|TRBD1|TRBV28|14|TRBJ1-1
TGTGCCAGCAGAGCAGGGGGCGCGAACACTGAAGCTTTCTTT
CASRAGGANTEAFF
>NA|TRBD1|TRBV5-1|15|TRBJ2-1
TGCGCCAGCAGCCCGGGGACAGGGGGCTACAATGAGCAGTTCTTC
CASSPGTGGYNEQFF
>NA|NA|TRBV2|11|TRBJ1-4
TGTGCCAGCAGTGATCTGTTGGGCCTGTTTTTT
CASSDLLGLFF
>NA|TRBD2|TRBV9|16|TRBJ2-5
TGTGCCAGCAGCGTAGCCCTAGCGGGGGGGCTTGAGACCCAGTACTTC
CASSVALAGGLETQYF
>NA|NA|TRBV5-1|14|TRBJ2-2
TGCGCCAGCAGCTACGGAGCTCAGACCGGGGAGCTGTTTTTT
CASSYGAQTGELFF
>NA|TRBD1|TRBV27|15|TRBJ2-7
TGTGCCAGCAGTCACAGGACAGGGGGAGAAAACGAGCAGTACTTC
CASSHRTGGENEQYF
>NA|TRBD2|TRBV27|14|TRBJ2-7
TGTGCCAGCGCTGCGGGGGGGTTTTCCTACGAGCAGTACTTC
CASAAGGFSYEQYF
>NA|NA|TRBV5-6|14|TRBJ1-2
TGTGCCAGCAGCTTTCTTAACAGGGTAGATGGCTACACCTTC
CASSFLNRVDGYTF
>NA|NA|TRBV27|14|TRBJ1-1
TGTGCCAGCAGTTTAAGGGGCAGGTCGGCTGAAGCTTTCTTT
CASSLRGRSAEAFF
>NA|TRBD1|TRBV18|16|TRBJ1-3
TGTGCCAGCTCCCCCGGACAGGCTGCCTCTGGAAACACCATATATTTT
CASSPGQAASGNTIYF
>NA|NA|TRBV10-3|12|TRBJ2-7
TGTGCCACGACGGGACTTTTATACGAGCAGTACTTC
CATTGLLYEQYF
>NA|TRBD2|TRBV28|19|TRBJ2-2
TGTGCCAGCAGTTTCCCTCTATCTTGGCGGGGGGATGACACCGGGGAGCTGTTTTTT
CASSFPLSWRGDDTGELFF
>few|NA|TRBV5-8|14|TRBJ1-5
TGTGCCAGCTTACTAAGGGGCGGCAATCAGCCCCAGCATTTT
CASLLRGGNQPQHF
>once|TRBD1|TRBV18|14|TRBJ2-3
TGTGCCAGCTCACCTCTGGGACAGGGGCACACGCAGTATTTT
CASSPLGQGHTQYF
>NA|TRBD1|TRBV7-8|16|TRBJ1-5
TGTGCCAGCAGCCCCCGGGACAGCTATAGCAATCAGCCCCAGCATTTT
CASSPRDSYSNQPQHF
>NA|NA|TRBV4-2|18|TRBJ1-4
TGTGCCAGCAGCCAAGGGTTCGGAGCAGGGCGATATGGTGAAAAACTGTTTTTT
CASSQGFGAGRYGEKLFF
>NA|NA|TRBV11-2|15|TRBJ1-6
TGTGCCAGCAGCCATGGGGGGGAGAGTGATTCACCCCTCCACTTT
CASSHGGESDSPLHF
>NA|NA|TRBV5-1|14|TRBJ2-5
TGCGCCAGCAGCTTGGATCGCAGCCAAGAGACCCAGTACTTC
CASSLDRSQETQYF
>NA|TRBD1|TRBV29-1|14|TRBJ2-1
TGCAGCGTTATAGGGGGCAAAGGCTACAATGAGCAGTTCTTC
CSVIGGKGYNEQFF
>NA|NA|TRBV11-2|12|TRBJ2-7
TGTGCCAGCAGCTCCGGGGTTTGGGAGCAGTACTTC
CASSSGVWEQYF
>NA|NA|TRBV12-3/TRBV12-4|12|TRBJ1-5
TGTGCCAGCAGTTTATTGGCTCAGCCCCAGCATTTT
CASSLLAQPQHF
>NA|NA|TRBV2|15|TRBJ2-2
TGTGCCAGCAGTAATCGACAGTCGAACACCGGGGAGCTGTTTTTT
CASSNRQSNTGELFF
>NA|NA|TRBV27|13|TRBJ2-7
TGTGCCAGCAGTTGGATTCAGGGTTACGAGCAGTACTTC
CASSWIQGYEQYF
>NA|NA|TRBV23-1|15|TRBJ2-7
TGCGCCAGCAGTCGATGCGGGGATGAGTCCTACGAGCAGTACTTC
CASSRCGDESYEQYF
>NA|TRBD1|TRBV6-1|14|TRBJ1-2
TGTGCCAGCAGCCCCAGACAGGGGCGCTATGGCTACACCTTC
CASSPRQGRYGYTF
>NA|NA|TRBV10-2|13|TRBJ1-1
TGCGCCAGCGGGAGCTCCCTGAACACTGAAGCTTTCTTT
CASGSSLNTEAFF
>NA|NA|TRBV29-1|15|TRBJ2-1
TGCAGCGTTGAAGATGGAGGGCGGTCCTACAATGAGCAGTTCTTC
CSVEDGGRSYNEQFF
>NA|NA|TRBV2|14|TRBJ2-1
TGTGCCAGCAGGTTTCGGACAGTATTCAATGAGCAGTTCTTC
CASRFRTVFNEQFF
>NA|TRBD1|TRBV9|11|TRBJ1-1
TGTGCCAGCGGAAGGGACAGTGAAGCTTTCTTT
CASGRDSEAFF
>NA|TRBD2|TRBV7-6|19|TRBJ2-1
TGTGCCAGCAGCCCCTTAGCGGGGGGCCTGCCAAACTCCTACAATGAGCAGTTCTTC
CASSPLAGGLPNSYNEQFF
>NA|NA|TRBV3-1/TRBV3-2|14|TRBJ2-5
TGTGCCAGCAGCCCATGGGACTTCGAAGAGACCCAGTACTTC
CASSPWDFEETQYF
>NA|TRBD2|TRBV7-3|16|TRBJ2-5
TGTGCCAGCAGCTTAAAGGCTAGCGGGCGCCAAGAGACCCAGTACTTC
CASSLKASGRQETQYF
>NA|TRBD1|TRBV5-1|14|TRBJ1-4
TGCGCCAGCAGCTCGTCAGGGGGAGGCGAAAAACTGTTTTTT
CASSSSGGGEKLFF
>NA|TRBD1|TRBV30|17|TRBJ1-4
TGTGCCTGGAGACACTCCGACAGGGGCCCAACTAATGAAAAACTGTTTTTT
CAWRHSDRGPTNEKLFF
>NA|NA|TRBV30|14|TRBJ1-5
TGTGCCTGGAGGCAGGCAGGAAGCAATCAGCCCCAGCATTTT
CAWRQAGSNQPQHF
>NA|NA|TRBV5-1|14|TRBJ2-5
TGCGCCAGCAGCTTGTCGACAGACCAAGAGACCCAGTACTTC
CASSLSTDQETQYF
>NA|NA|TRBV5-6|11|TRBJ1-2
TGTGCCAGCAGCTTTAGGGGGGGCTACACCTTC
CASSFRGGYTF
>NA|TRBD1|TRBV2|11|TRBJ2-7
TGTGCCGGCTCGACAGGGTACGAGCAGTACTTC
CAGSTGYEQYF
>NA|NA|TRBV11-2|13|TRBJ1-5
TGTGCCAGCAGCTTAGTTCGGTGGCAGCCCCAGCATTTT
CASSLVRWQPQHF